This TCR beta chain appears in the sequencing data of a study of early T cells in non-severe SARS-CoV-2 infection. Trimming removed 4 bases at V and 1 base at J, with 7 bases between. The CDR3 length is 12 residues. Germline V gene lookup returns CDR1 SQVTM and CDR2 ANQGSEA. MiXCR, run by TCRdb on the 5' RACE reads, gives a single entry per CDR3 protein. Of tens of thousands of distinct CDR3 sequences listed, about 11% were seen once; the top ten hold 6.4%. The receptor comes from an adult who was a healthcare worker with PCR-confirmed SARS-CoV-2 infection or an uninfected control (not recorded which). Sequenced: whole blood. J is TRBJ1-1 and V is TRBV29-1; D might be TRBD1 (6 bases). CDR3 loop: CSVAGANTEAFF. Here the CDR3 DNA reads TGCAGCGTTGCAGGGGCGAACACTGAAGCTTTCTTT. The variable domain in full, completed from reference TRBV29-1 and TRBJ1-1, reads SAVISQKPSRDICQRGTSLTIQCQVDSQVTMMFWYRQQPGQSLTLIATANQGSEATYESGFVIDKFPISRPNLTFSTLTVSNMSPEDSSIYLCSVAGANTEAFFGQGTRLTVV.